This T cell receptor beta chain was observed in a study of T cell clusters in autoimmune cytopenias. General study findings and limits: Primary autoimmune cytopenia patients seemingly lacked the physiological T cell clusters found in healthy donors. TRB repertoire shifts in secondary cytopenia and chronic lymphocytic leukemia mostly reflected lymphoma, not autoimmunity. Exclusive TRB clusters were approximately 3.2-fold more numerous in healthy donors than in active autoimmune hepatitis.

Per germline, CDR1 MNHNY and CDR2 SVGAGI (reference sequence). The CDR3 runs to 20 residues. As concerns this clonotype: The antigen remains undetermined.

TRB was amplified by touch-down multiplex PCR, primer pools A and B combined. For each CDR3 protein, TCRdb gives one entry from its re-call of the multiplex PCR reads, without DNA. The repertoire table contains 6,500 to 7,500 distinct CDR3 sequences. Each sample's input was around 250 ng genomic DNA, some 40,000 genome equivalents. This rearrangement joins TRBV6-6 to TRBJ1-5; TCRdb calls TRBD1, which cannot be checked without DNA. The sample was peripheral blood. The clonotype originates from a human donor with an autoimmune cytopenia or autoimmune hepatitis (not recorded which). The CDR3 spells CASSYSLLGQDLYSNQPQHF.